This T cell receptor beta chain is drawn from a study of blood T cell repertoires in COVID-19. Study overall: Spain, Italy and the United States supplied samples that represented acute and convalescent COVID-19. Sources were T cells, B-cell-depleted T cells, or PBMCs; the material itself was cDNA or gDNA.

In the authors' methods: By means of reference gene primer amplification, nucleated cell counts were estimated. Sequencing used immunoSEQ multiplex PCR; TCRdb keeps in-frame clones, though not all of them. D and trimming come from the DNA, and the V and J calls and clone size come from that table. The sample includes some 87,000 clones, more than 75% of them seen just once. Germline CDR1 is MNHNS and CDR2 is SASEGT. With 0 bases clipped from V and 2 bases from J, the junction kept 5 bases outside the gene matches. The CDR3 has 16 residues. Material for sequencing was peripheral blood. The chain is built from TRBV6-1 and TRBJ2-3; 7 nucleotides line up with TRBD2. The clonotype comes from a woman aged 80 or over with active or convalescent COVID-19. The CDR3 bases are TGTGCCAGCAGTGAAGCCCTAGCGGACCCCACAGATACGCAGTATTTT. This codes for CASSEALADPTDTQYF.